The clone carrying this TCR beta chain was detected a few times. Its antigen is as yet unknown. Each CDR3 protein is one row after TCRdb ran MiXCR on the 5' RACE reads. The sample lists roughly 47,000 distinct CDR3 sequences, less than 5% occurring once. These data belong to a study of neurological immune-mediated disorders. Broader study findings: TCR-beta repertoires seemed private in all groups, with no expanded CDR3 amino acid sequences shared.

V gave up 5 bases and J gave up 0 bases, with 14 bases separating them. The CDR3 runs to 16 residues. Germline CDR1 and CDR2: KGHDR and SFDVKD. The sample consisted of PBMCs. The chain joins TRBV24-1 to TRBJ2-3, with D possibly being TRBD2 (6 bases). This TCR was sampled from a woman between 55 and 75 years old with multiple sclerosis. The CDR3 protein is CATSGLASTSTDTQYF. For the CDR3, the DNA is TGTGCCACCAGTGGGCTAGCGTCTACTAGCACAGATACGCAGTATTTT.